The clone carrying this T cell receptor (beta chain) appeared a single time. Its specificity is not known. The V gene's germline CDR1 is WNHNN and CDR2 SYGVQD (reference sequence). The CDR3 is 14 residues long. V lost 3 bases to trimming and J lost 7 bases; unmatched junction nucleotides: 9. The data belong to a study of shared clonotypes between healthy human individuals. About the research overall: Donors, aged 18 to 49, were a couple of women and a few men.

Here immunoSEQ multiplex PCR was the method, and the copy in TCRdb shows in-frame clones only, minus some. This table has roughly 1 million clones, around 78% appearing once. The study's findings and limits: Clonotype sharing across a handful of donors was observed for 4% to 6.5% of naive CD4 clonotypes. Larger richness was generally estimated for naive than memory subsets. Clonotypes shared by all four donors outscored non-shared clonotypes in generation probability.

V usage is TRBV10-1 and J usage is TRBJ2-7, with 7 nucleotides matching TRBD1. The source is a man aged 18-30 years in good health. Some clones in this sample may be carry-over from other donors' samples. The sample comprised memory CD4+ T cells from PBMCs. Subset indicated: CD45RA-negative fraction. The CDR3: CASSEGGRTGEQYF. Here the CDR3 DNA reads TGCGCCAGCAGTGAAGGGGGCAGGACGGGAGAGCAGTACTTC.